Here is one T cell receptor (beta chain) with its context. Which antigen it targets is not known. No much larger clonotype is one base removed from it; base qualities were not supplied. The library was obtained by the immunoSEQ multiplex PCR assay. For the multiplex PCR, a mixture combining 60 forward primers for TCR Vbeta segments and 13 reverse primers for TCR Jbeta segments was used. The CDR3 region of rearranged TCR beta genes was amplified from genomic DNA by a multiplex PCR assay. The Illumina HiSeq System was used to sequence the amplified TCR beta libraries as 87-base-pair reads. Per the source publication's procedure: Across the 666 repertoires, a later analysis counted 75 million to 90 million unique TCR beta chains, roughly 11 million of which were shared by at least two donors. A nearest-neighbor algorithm error-corrected the raw reads and collapsed the reads into unique sequences, merging closely related sequences to remove PCR and sequencing errors. To assign V, D and J gene segments, CDR3 sequences were aligned to IMGT reference sequences. For a sequence to be retained, at least a six-nucleotide match to both a V gene segment and a J gene segment was required. Rearrangements were classified as productive when the CDR3 lacked stop codons and remained in frame with V and J, and all other rearrangements were classified as non-productive. Following IMGT convention, CDR3 was defined as the stretch from the second conserved V-encoded cysteine up to the conserved J-encoded phenylalanine. The earlier analysis of about 560 of the donors excluded any sequence lacking an unambiguous match to a single V gene segment. In an earlier analysis of a few hundred of the donors, V segments were called functional above 56.7% productive rearrangements and were called segregating when the between-donor standard deviation exceeded 5%. A statistical classification framework was developed to diagnose cytomegalovirus status using the catalog of TCR beta chain sequences. In a later analysis, TCR nucleotide sequences were compared against IMGT/GENE-DB human TR gene sequences so that V and J genes could be assigned. In a later analysis, CDR3 sequences and most-parsimonious VDJ recombination scenarios were assigned using the TCRdist pipeline. In a later analysis, every TCR beta chain was defined by the combination of its CDR3 amino acid sequence and its V-gene family, and reads without a unique V-gene family were dropped. As a way to deal with suspected cross-contamination and a sequencing artifact, a later analysis dropped more than 500 nucleotide sequences that were highly shared and had low generation probability. For each public chain, a later analysis derived a clonal expansion index from normalized ranks of inferred template counts within each repertoire. In a later analysis, generation probabilities were computed using a VDJ recombination model fitted to out-of-frame rearrangements, and the results were checked against IGoR. Hypergeometric tests were used in a later analysis to score TCR-TCR, TCR-HLA and TCR-CMV co-occurrence, with a repertoire-size bias correction applied to the TCR pairs. A later analysis estimated false discovery rates by permuting HLA or CMV assignments 20 times. In a later analysis, co-occurring TCRs were grouped using DBSCAN, with TCRdist sequence similarity added in when clustering inside HLA-allele-positive subsets. Repertoires with fewer than 30,000 or more than 120,000 public chains, plus five repertoires with anomalous nucleotide sharing, were excluded from co-occurrence clustering. In TCRdb, the immuneACCESS table is reduced to in-frame sequences with V and J assigned. These tables do not hold every clone; where another copy was compared, an unresolved V gene accounts for under half, and the others remain unexplained. V and J calls and clone size follow that table, whereas D and trimming were derived from the DNA. The sample table records some 160,000 clones; 65% to 85% of these occur just once. Jointly, the top ten make up more than 4% of the sample.

The sample originates from a study of cytomegalovirus exposure and HLA in healthy donors (dated by TCRdb to about 2017). For context, the study as a whole: An earlier analysis of approximately 640 of the donors reported more than 250 Gb of sequence data and 100 million to 140 million unique TCR beta sequences from roughly 200 million T cells. Roughly 300 gigabases of sequencing data and 70 million to 100 million unique TCR sequences made up an early release that covered approximately 700 HLA-typed donors. The genetic ancestry cluster associated with self-reported Caucasian donors included over 80% of the 398 genotyped donors. The study was designed to test whether signatures of past pathogen exposure could be identified by cataloging public T cell receptors. The T cell repertoires of 666 subjects were profiled by immunosequencing and related to cytomegalovirus serostatus. In addition to the first cohort of approximately 670 subjects, a separate validation cohort of about 120 different subjects was used. To predict cytomegalovirus infection status, the study brought together high-throughput TCR immunosequencing, statistical association of individual TCRs with disease status, and machine learning. To study patterns of TCR occurrence, a later analysis re-analyzed previously published TCR beta repertoires from just over 650 donors and added high-resolution HLA genotyping. Rather than using new phenotypic data, the later analysis identified candidate immune exposures from TCR beta sequences and from how often those sequences occurred across donors. An earlier analysis of several hundred of the donors applied high-throughput TCR beta sequencing to assess whether each TCR beta V gene segment acted as functional or pseudogenic. Donor age, sex, ethnicity and CMV serostatus were collected together with the repertoire data. A later genetic analysis used genome-wide SNP genotypes for about 60% of the 666 donors, treating that subset as a discovery cohort. Every discovery cohort repertoire had been produced on one sequencing platform. HLA typing covered class I and class II loci at four-digit resolution. The number of typed donors differed by locus: about 620-640 for A, B, C, DRB1 and DQB1; 500 to 550 for DQA1; 606 for DPA1; and around 490 for DPB1. Because of strong linkage in the cohort, roughly five DR-DQ haplotypes were treated as single units for association and clustering. On average, around 200,000 unique TCR beta nucleotide sequences were sequenced per donor among 350 to 400 genotyped donors of the cohort, with roughly 18% of those sequences being non-productive. What the authors observed across the whole study: This cohort had only TCR beta chains sequenced, and the lack of alpha or paired-chain data limited which features could be detected. Most TCR sequences were observed very rarely across donors, whereas some public TCRs were present in many individuals. Because counts were too low, about 17 rarely observed V segments, including chromosome 9 orphons, were excluded from the earlier analysis of a few hundred of the donors. A further reported finding was that TCR beta sequences accurately predicted the HLA-A and HLA-B alleles for most subjects in the first cohort. According to a later analysis, TCR association rates differed among HLA loci, with DRB1 alleles showing the most associated TCRs and HLA-C alleles showing the fewest. A later analysis found that HLA-associated TCR beta chains were more clonally expanded and had lower generation probabilities than equally common non-associated chains. The study listed 150 to 200 TCR beta chains as associated with cytomegalovirus. Immune exposure information for the cohort was limited to CMV serostatus. Because HLA typing was unavailable for some donors at each locus, only the typed subset was used in association tests. The sequencing pipeline was judged likely to have produced a cluster of highly shared sequence variants as a technical artifact. A later genetic analysis reported fewer N-insertions in productive TCRs among donors in an Asian-associated ancestry cluster than the roughly 700-donor mean. In both the original and validation cohorts, the classifier was reported to diagnose cytomegalovirus status with high specificity and sensitivity. Several of the top co-occurrence clusters appeared to be linked to parvovirus B19, influenza, CMV and Epstein-Barr virus, according to a later analysis. A few of the identified cytomegalovirus-associated TCR beta chains were confirmed in vitro to be specific for cytomegalovirus antigens. A later analysis associated approximately 17,000 TCR beta sequences with specific HLA alleles at a false discovery rate of 0.05. Assigning TCR associations to individual alleles was difficult when HLA alleles, especially DR and DQ, strongly co-occurred. In an earlier analysis of under 600 of the donors, most TCR beta V segments were observed in productive rearrangements about 87% or about 30% of the time, broadly matching IMGT annotations. Roughly uniform sequencing depth across donors was assumed in presence/absence analyses, although this assumption may not hold. In a later analysis, most CMV-associated TCR beta chains were found to appear HLA-restricted, with HLA associations seemingly driven largely by CMV exposure. The authors suggested that the approach could potentially be extended to other disease states and immunological phenotypes. In a later genetic analysis, a missense DCLRE1C variant was associated with V-gene and J-gene trimming of TCR beta chains, and the association was replicated in an independent cohort. Correlated functional status among segregating V segments might reflect linkage disequilibrium, but an unknown experimental factor could not be ruled out.

In total, 666 healthy bone marrow donors made up the cohort. Cohort members were all nominally healthy when sampled, although unrecorded immune exposures were likely present. The donor tested CMV seropositive, placing the donor among the approximately 290 seropositive members of the cohort. A peripheral blood sample was provided by each donor, and peripheral blood mononuclear cells were used for TCR beta sequencing. The Qiagen DNeasy Blood Extraction Kit was used to extract genomic DNA from the blood cell samples. Material for sequencing was PBMCs. The origin of this receptor is a woman between 35 and 50 years old in good health and CMV-seropositive.

The CDR3 reads as follows: CASSIGSGYEQYF. The nucleotides are TGTGCCAGTAGTATAGGTTCAGGATACGAGCAGTACTTC. The V and J segments used are TRBV19 and TRBJ2-7; the D gene lacks a confident call. The junction shows trimming of 1 base on V and 4 bases on J, plus 8 bases between the germline ends. Per the germline V gene (reference sequence), LNHDA is the CDR1 and SQIVND is the CDR2. The CDR3, from cysteine to phenylalanine, totals 13 residues. Only the CDR3 region is kept as DNA, spanning 39 bases read in frame from base 1.